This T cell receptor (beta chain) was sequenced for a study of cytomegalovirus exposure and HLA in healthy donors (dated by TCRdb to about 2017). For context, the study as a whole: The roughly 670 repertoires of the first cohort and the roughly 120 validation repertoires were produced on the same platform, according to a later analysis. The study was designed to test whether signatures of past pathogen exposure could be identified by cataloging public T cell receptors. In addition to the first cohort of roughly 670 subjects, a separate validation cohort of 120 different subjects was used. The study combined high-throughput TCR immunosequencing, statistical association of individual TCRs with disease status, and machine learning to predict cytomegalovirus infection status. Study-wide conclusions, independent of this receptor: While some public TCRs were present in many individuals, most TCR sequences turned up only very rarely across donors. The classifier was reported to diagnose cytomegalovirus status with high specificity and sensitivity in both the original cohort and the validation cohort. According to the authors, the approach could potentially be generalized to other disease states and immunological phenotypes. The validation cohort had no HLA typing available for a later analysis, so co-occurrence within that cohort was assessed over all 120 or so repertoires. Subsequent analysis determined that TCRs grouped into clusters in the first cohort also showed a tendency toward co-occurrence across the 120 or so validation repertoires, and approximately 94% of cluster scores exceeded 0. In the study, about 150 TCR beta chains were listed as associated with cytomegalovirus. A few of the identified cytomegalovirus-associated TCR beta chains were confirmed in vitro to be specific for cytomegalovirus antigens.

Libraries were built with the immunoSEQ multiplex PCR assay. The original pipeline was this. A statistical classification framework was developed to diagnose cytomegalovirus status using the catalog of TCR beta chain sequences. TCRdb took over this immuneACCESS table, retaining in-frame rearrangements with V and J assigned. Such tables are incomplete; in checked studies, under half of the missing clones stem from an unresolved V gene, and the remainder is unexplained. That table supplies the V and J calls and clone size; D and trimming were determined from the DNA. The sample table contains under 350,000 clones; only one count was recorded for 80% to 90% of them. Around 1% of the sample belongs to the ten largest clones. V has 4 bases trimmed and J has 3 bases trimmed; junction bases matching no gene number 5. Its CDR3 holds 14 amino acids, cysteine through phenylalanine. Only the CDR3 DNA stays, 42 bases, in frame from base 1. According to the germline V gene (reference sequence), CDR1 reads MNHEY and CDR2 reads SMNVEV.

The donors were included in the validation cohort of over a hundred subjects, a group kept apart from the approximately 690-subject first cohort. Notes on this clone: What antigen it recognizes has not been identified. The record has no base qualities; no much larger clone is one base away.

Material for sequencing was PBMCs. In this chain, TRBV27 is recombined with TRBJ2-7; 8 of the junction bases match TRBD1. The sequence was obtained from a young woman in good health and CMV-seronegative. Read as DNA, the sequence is TGTGCCAGCAGTTACAGGGGGGTTAGCTACGAGCAGTACTTC. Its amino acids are CASSYRGVSYEQYF.